Listed here are 8 T cell receptor beta chains from one sample, sequenced in a study of T cells in Graves' hyperthyroidism and ophthalmopathy. TCR beta CDR3 region amplification was performed from RNA transcripts. RT-PCR in the first round (using the HTBI primer set) targeted the TCR CDR3. TCRdb analysed the multiplex PCR reads with MiXCR anew, one entry per CDR3 protein. The table shows about 610,000 distinct CDR3 sequences, with about a sixth occurring only once. Sample: blood. The receptors originated from a middle-aged woman with Graves' ophthalmopathy.

V gene TRBV7-3 combines with J gene TRBJ1-2; 10 positions agree with TRBD1. CDR1 and CDR2 from the germline V gene are SGHTA and FQGTGA. Losses at the gene ends were 5 bases for V and 6 bases for J; bases not matched to a gene: 6. The CDR3 contains 14 residues. CDR3 nucleotides: TGTGCCAGCAGCGGGGGACAGGGGTCGGATGGCTACACCTTC. Its protein is CASSGGQGSDGYTF.

This clonotype was observed a handful of times. The chain has TRBV19 and TRBJ2-7; 7 bases are a match to TRBD1. CDR3 length: 14 amino acids. The V gene end was trimmed by 4 bases and the J gene end by 2 bases; junction bases not matched to a gene: 5. Germline loops: CDR1 LNHDA, CDR2 SQIVND (reference sequence). CDR3 residues: CASSKAGQAYEQYF. As DNA, the CDR3 is TGTGCCAGTAGTAAGGCTGGACAGGCCTACGAGCAGTACTTC.

As concerns this clonotype: A read error may be the cause here, since a much bigger clone is one base away. The rearrangement links TRBV29-1 to TRBJ1-1, with D maybe TRBD1 (5 bases). The CDR3 totals 15 residues. Germline assignment: CDR1 SQVTM and CDR2 ANQGSEA. The CDR3 protein is CSVGRRERGNTEASF. The CDR3, as DNA: TGCAGCGTTGGACGCAGGGAACGTGGCAACACTGAAGCTTCCTTT.

Details on this clonotype: Sequence at one end of the junction differs from germline and may be a read error. The V call is TRBV7-9, the J call TRBJ2-1; TRBD1 agrees at 8 bases. In germline, CDR1 is SEHNR, CDR2 FQNEAQ (reference sequence). CDR3 length: 14 residues. This CDR3 is CASSLGFVGTGQLF. CDR3 bases: TGTGCCAGCAGCTTAGGCTTTGTGGGGACAGGTCAGCTCTTC.

The chain joins TRBV18 to TRBJ2-1, with D unclear. Germline V gene sequence: CDR1 KGHSH, CDR2 LQKENI. V was pared by 2 bases and J by 0 bases, with 11 bases between. The CDR3 length is 16 residues. The CDR3 nucleotides are TGTGCCAGCTCACCAGTGGCGAGCAGCTCCTACAATGAGCAGTTCTTC. This encodes CASSPVASSSYNEQFF.

The V and J genes are TRBV2 and TRBJ2-2; D call uncertain. This CDR3 is 13 amino acids long. In germline, CDR1 is SNHLY, CDR2 FYNNEI. Trimming stripped 4 bases from V and 5 bases from J, with 8 bases between. The CDR3 spells CASSGQTTGELFF. DNA for the CDR3: TGTGCCAGCAGTGGGCAGACGACCGGGGAGCTGTTTTTT.

About this clonotype: A much bigger clone sits one base away, suggesting this may be a read error. The chain carries TRBV20-1 and TRBJ2-1; 7 nucleotides agree with TRBD2. The CDR3 totals 13 residues. CDR1 and CDR2 (germline): DFQATT, SNEGSKA (reference sequence). V shed 6 bases and J 13 bases; nucleotides not matched to a gene: 15. CDR3 sequence: CSATGGLGETQFF. For the CDR3, the DNA is TGCAGTGCCACCGGGGGGTTAGGGGAGACCCAGTTCTTC.

This clonotype was observed many times. The chain is built from TRBV28 and TRBJ2-7, with D possibly called TRBD1 or TRBD2 (6 bases each). The V gene's germline CDR1 is MDHEN and CDR2 SYDVKM. V lost 7 bases and J lost 0, with 10 bases in between. This CDR3 has 13 amino acids. The CDR3 DNA sequence: TGTGCCAGCAAAGGGGGGAGCTCCTACGAGCAGTACTTC. Translation gives CASKGGSSYEQYF.